The clone carrying this T cell receptor (beta chain) was counted only a few times. This specimen comes from a study of blood T cell repertoires in COVID-19. Study overall: The origin of the acute and convalescent COVID-19 samples was the United States, Italy and Spain. PBMCs, B-cell-depleted T cells, or T cells provided the cDNA or gDNA that made up the material.

Germline CDR1 reads LNHDA; CDR2 reads SQIVND (reference sequence). The CDR3 length is 13 residues. Between the trimmed V and J ends, which lost 3 bases and 2 bases, there was a span of 7 bases. Original processing methods: Scientists estimated how many nucleated cells there were by amplifying reference gene primers. TCRdb keeps only in-frame clones here, not all; method: immunoSEQ multiplex PCR. V and J calls and clone size come straight from that table; D and trimming were deduced from the DNA. The sample consists of under 200,000 clones, over 70% of them appearing once. This chain links TRBV19 with TRBJ1-2, with D unresolved. The TCR originated in a man aged 55 to 70 with acute or convalescent COVID-19. The sequencing sample was made of peripheral blood. The CDR3 sequence is CASSIWANYGYTF. In nucleotides, the CDR3 is TGTGCCAGTAGTATCTGGGCAAACTATGGCTACACCTTC.